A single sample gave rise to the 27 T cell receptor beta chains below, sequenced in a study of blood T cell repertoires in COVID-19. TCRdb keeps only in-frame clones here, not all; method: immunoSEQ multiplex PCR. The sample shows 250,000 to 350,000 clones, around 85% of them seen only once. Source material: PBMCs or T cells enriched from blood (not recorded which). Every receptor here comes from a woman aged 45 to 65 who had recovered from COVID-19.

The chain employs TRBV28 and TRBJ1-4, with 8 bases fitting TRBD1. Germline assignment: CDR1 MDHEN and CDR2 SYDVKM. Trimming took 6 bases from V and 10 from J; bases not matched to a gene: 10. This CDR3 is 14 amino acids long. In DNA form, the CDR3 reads TGTGCCAGCAGGCCTATGCAGGGGGCCCTAAAACTGTTTTTT. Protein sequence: CASRPMQGALKLFF.

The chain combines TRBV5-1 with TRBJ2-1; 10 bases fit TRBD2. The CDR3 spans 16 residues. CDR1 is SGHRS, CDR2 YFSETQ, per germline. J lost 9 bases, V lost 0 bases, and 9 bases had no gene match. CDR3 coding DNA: TGCGCCAGCAGCTTGGCTCCGAGCGGGGGGGATGGTGAGCAGTTCTTC. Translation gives CASSLAPSGGDGEQFF. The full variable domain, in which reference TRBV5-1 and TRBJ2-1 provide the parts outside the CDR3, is KAGVTQTPRYLIKTRGQQVTLSCSPISGHRSVSWYQQTPGQGLQFLFEYFSETQRNKGNFPGRFSGRQFSNSRSEMNVSTLELGDSALYLCASSLAPSGGDGEQFFGPGTRLTVL.

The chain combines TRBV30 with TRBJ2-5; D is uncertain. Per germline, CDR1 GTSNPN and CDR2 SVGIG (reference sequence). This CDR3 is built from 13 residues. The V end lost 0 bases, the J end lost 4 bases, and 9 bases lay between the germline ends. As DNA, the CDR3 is TGTGCCTGGAGTGTACTGGAGTCAGAGACCCAGTACTTC. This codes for CAWSVLESETQYF.

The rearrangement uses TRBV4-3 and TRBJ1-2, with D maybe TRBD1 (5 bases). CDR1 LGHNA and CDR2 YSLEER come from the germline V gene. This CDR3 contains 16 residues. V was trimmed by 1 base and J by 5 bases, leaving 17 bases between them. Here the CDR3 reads CASSQGDSYLRYGYTF. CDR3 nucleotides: TGCGCCAGCAGCCAAGGTGACAGCTACCTGCGTTATGGCTACACCTTC.

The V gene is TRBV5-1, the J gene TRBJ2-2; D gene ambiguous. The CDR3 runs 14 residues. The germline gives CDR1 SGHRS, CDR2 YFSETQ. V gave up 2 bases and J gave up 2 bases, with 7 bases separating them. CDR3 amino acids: CASSFDINTGELFF. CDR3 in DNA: TGCGCCAGCAGCTTCGACATTAACACCGGGGAGCTGTTTTTT.

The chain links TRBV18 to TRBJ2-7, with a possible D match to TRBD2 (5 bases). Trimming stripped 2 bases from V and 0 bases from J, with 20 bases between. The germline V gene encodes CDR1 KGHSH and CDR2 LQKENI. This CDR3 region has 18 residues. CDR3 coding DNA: TGTGCCAGCTCACCAAAACCCGAGCGGACGGATGCCTCCTACGAGCAGTACTTC. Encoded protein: CASSPKPERTDASYEQYF.

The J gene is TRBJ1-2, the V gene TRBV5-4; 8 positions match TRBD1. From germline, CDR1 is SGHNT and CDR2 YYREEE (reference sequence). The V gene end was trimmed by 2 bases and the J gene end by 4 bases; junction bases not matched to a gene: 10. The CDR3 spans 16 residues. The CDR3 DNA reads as TGTGCCAGCAGCTTAAATGGACAGGGTCCTCGCTATGGCTACACCTTC. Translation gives CASSLNGQGPRYGYTF.

The DNA of the CDR3 is TGCGCCAGCAGCCGGGACAGGGGTTCCGAGACCCAGTACTTC. Translated: CASSRDRGSETQYF. This chain uses TRBV10-1 with TRBJ2-5, with 10 bases aligning to TRBD1. The V gene's germline CDR1 is WNHNN and CDR2 SYGVQD (reference sequence). This CDR3 is 14 amino acids long. V lost 6 bases, J lost 5 bases, and 6 bases stayed unmatched.

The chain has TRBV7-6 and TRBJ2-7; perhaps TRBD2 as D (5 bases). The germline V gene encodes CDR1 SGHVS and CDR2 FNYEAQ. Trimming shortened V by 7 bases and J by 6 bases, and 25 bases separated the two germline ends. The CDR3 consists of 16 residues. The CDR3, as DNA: TGTGCCAGCACCGAAGAGGGAGCTTCAATCCTTTCCGAGCAGTACTTC. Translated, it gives CASTEEGASILSEQYF.

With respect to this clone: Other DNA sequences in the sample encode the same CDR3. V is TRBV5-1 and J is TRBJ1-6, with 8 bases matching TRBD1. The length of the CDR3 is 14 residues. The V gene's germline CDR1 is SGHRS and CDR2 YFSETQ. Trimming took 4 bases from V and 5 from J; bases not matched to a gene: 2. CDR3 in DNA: TGCGCCAGCAGCCGGGACAGGAATAATTCACCCCTCCACTTT. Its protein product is CASSRDRNNSPLHF.

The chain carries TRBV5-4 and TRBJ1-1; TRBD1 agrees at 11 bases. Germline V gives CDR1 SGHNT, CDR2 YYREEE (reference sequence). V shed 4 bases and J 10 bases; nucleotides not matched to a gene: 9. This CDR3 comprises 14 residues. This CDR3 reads CASSTGQGASSAFF. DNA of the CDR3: TGTGCCAGCAGCACCGGACAGGGGGCGTCTTCAGCTTTCTTT.

CDR3 sequence reads: CASSPRTGHLSNQPQHF. CDR3 nucleotide sequence: TGTGCCAGCAGCCCTAGGACCGGACATCTTAGCAATCAGCCCCAGCATTTT. This chain links TRBV7-8 with TRBJ1-5, with a tentative D call TRBD1 (5 bases). CDR3 length equals 17 residues. CDR1 SGHVS and CDR2 FQNEAQ come from the germline V gene. The V and J ends lost 5 bases and 0 bases respectively, with 17 bases between them.

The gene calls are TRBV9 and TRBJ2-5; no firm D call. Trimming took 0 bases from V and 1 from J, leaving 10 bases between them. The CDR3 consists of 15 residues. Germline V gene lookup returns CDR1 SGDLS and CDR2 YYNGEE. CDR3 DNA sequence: TGTGCCAGCAGCGTAGGTGGTAGCCGCCAAGAGACCCAGTACTTC. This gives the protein CASSVGGSRQETQYF.

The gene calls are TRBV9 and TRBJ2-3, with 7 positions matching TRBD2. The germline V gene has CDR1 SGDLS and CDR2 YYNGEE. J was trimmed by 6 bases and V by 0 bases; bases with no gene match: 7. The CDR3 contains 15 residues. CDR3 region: CASSVASGRGDTQYF. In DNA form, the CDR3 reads TGTGCCAGCAGCGTAGCTAGCGGCCGCGGGGATACGCAGTATTTT.

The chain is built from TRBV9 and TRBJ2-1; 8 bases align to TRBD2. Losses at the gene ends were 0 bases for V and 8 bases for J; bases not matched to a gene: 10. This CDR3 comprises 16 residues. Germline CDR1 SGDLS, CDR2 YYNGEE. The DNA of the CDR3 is TGTGCCAGCAGCGTAGACGGGGGGGCCCTTGGGTATGAGCAGTTCTTC. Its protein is CASSVDGGALGYEQFF.

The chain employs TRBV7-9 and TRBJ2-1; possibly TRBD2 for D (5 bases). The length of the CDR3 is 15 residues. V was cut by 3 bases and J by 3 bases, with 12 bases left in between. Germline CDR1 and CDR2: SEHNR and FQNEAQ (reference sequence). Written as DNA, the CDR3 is TGTGCCAGCAGCTTCCATCGCGGAGGCTACAATGAGCAGTTCTTC. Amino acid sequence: CASSFHRGGYNEQFF.

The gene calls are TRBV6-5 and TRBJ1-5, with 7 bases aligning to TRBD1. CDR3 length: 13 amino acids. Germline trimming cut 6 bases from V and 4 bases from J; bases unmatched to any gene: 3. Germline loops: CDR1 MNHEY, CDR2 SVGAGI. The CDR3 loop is CASSLQGNQPQHF. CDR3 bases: TGTGCCAGCAGCTTACAGGGGAATCAGCCCCAGCATTTT.

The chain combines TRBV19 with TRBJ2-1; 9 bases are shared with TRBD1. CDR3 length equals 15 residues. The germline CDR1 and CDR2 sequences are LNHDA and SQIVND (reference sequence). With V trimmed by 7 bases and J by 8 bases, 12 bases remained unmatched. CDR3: CASTEQGAGIDEQFF. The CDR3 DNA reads TGTGCCAGTACCGAACAGGGGGCCGGGATTGATGAGCAGTTCTTC.

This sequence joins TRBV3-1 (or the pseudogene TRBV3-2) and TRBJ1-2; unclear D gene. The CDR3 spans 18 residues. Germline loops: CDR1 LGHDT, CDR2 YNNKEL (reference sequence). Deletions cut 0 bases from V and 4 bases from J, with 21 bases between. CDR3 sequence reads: CASSQDTIIARPTYGYTF. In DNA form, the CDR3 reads TGTGCCAGCAGCCAAGATACAATAATAGCCCGGCCTACCTATGGCTACACCTTC.

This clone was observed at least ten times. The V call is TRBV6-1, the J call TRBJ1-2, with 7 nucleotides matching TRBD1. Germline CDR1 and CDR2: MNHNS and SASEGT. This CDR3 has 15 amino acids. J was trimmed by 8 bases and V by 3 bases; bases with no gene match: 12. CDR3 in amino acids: CASSDGTTGVGGYTF. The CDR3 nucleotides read TGTGCCAGCAGTGATGGAACTACAGGGGTAGGCGGCTACACCTTC.

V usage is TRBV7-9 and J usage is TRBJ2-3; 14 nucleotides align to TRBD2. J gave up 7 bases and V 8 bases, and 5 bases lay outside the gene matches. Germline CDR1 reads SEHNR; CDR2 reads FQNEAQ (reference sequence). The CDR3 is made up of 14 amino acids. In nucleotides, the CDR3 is TGTGCCAGCTCCGGGACTAGCGGGAGCAATACGCAGTATTTT. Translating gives CASSGTSGSNTQYF.

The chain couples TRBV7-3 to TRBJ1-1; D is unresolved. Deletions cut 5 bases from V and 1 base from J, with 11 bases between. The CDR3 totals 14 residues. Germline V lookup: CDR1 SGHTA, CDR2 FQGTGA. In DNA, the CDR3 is TGTGCCAGCAGCCTAAGTTCAGGGAACACTGAAGCTTTCTTT. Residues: CASSLSSGNTEAFF.

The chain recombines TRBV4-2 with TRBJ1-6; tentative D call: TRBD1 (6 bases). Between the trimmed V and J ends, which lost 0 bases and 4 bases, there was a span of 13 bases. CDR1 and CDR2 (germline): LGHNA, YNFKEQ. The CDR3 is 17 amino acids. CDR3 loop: CASSQDWGGTYNSPLHF. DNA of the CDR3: TGTGCCAGCAGCCAAGATTGGGGGGGGACATATAATTCACCCCTCCACTTT.

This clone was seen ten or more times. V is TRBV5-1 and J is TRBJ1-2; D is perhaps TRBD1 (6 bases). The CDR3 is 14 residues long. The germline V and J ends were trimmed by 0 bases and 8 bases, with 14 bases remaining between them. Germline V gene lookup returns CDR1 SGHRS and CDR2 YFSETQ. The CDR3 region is CASSLGGGARGYTF. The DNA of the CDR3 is TGCGCCAGCAGCTTGGGTGGGGGCGCGAGAGGCTACACCTTC. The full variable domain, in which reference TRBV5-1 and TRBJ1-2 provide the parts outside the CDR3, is KAGVTQTPRYLIKTRGQQVTLSCSPISGHRSVSWYQQTPGQGLQFLFEYFSETQRNKGNFPGRFSGRQFSNSRSEMNVSTLELGDSALYLCASSLGGGARGYTFGSGTRLTVV.

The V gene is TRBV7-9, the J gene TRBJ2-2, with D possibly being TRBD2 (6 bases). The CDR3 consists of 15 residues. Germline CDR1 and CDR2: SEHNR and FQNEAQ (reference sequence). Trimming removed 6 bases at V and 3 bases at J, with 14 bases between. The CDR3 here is CASRRSGGYTGELFF. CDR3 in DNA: TGTGCCAGCAGACGGAGCGGAGGGTACACCGGGGAGCTGTTTTTT.

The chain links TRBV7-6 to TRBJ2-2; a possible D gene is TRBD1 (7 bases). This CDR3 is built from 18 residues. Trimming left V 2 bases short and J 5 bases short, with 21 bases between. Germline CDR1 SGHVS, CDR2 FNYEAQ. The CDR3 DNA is TGTGCCAGCAGCTTAAATACCCCCAGGGGGGCTCGGACCGGGGAGCTGTTTTTT. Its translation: CASSLNTPRGARTGELFF.

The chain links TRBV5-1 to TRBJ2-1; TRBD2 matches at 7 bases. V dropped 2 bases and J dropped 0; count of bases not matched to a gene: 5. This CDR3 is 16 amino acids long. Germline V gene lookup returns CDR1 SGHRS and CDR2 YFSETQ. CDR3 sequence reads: CASSLAGRSSYNEQFF. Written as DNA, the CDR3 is TGCGCCAGCAGCTTAGCGGGGAGAAGCTCCTACAATGAGCAGTTCTTC. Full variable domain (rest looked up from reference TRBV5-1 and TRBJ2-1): KAGVTQTPRYLIKTRGQQVTLSCSPISGHRSVSWYQQTPGQGLQFLFEYFSETQRNKGNFPGRFSGRQFSNSRSEMNVSTLELGDSALYLCASSLAGRSSYNEQFFGPGTRLTVL.